Listed below are T cell receptor beta chains from one sample, sequenced in a study of response to subunit inactivated influenza vaccine. Using its own MiXCR run on the RT-PCR reads, TCRdb lists one record per CDR3 protein. The sample has around 150,000 distinct CDR3 sequences; approximately 11% are singletons. The specimen comprised non-naive T cells sorted from PBMCs, sampled about 40 days after vaccination. These receptors were collected from a man in his forties or fifties who received an inactivated influenza vaccine. CDR3s leave out the opening cysteine and the closing phenylalanine or tryptophan. Fields, in order: clone size, J gene, V gene, CDR3 protein. The size of a clone is reported for some rows only, either as once, few or many, or as a class for expanded clones.

few TRBJ2-7 TRBV11-2 ASSFHVSGHEQY
few TRBJ2-7 TRBV7-2 ASSPTRTGGSEQY
. TRBJ2-1 TRBV10-3 AISGLAVGYNEQF
medium-sized TRBJ2-3 TRBV7-2 ASSLEWDSELDTQY
few TRBJ1-2 TRBV7-2 ASSFGPGGYGYT
many TRBJ1-2 TRBV11-2 ASSYLYGYT
many TRBJ1-2 TRBV29-1 SAERANYGYT
. TRBJ2-3 TRBV20-1 SARDIRRLTDTQY
few TRBJ2-7 TRBV20-1 SARDGTSASYEQY
few TRBJ2-7 TRBV20-1 SATWASGPYEQY
many TRBJ1-2 TRBV4-1 ASSPTPGSFGYT
many TRBJ2-3 TRBV20-1 SGLARTDTQY
. TRBJ2-7 TRBV4-1 ASSQDDGQGSGEQY
. TRBJ2-5 TRBV7-8 ASSHQRGQETQY
many TRBJ1-1 TRBV5-1 ASSFHLQGDGETEAF
. TRBJ1-4 TRBV11-2 ASSPQQTGAGEKLF
few TRBJ2-7 TRBV2 ASRTGPHFSSYEQY
few TRBJ1-1 TRBV19 ASSTSGDTEAF
many TRBJ1-5 TRBV19 ATSGTGVGQPQH
. TRBJ2-5 TRBV2 ASRINHKETQY
few TRBJ1-4 TRBV7-9 ASSLLGSPGEKLF
. TRBJ1-6 TRBV28 ASSFSTPRDSPLH
few TRBJ2-6 TRBV5-4 ASRQPGRSSGANVLT
many TRBJ1-5 TRBV18 ASSQGSNQPQH
. TRBJ2-3 TRBV6-2/TRBV6-3 ASSYPFGSIIRTDTQY
. TRBJ1-2 TRBV28 ASRVFTGTGLGYT
. TRBJ1-1 TRBV12-5 ASGLVLGDSGDMNTEAF
. TRBJ2-5 TRBV5-1 ASERGTSGGQETQY
many TRBJ2-7 TRBV5-1 ASSHVQGAYYEQY
many TRBJ1-1 TRBV5-1 ASSLLRSREAF
few TRBJ1-2 TRBV29-1 SGRVGSRGYT
few TRBJ2-3 TRBV11-2 ASSKLLVNTQY
. TRBJ2-1 TRBV7-2 ASSLEGTGPNEQF
many TRBJ2-2 TRBV4-3 ASSQDLRGPNTGELF
many TRBJ2-1 TRBV20-1 SAPRLVGNEQF
. TRBJ2-1 TRBV11-1 ASSLDGTEQF
. TRBJ2-5 TRBV20-1 SASSSSSQETQY
few TRBJ1-3 TRBV12-3/TRBV12-4 ASSWTGGHENTIY
few TRBJ2-7 TRBV7-2 ASRLALAEYYEQY
few TRBJ1-4 TRBV16 ASSQSMGRTNEKLF
few TRBJ1-5 TRBV12-5 ASGLVLGAGAFYNQPQH
many TRBJ2-7 TRBV5-1 ASSLGGHLVYEQY
. TRBJ1-3 TRBV4-3 ASSQAAPRGRSSGNTIY